Listed here are 29 T cell receptor beta chains from one sample, sequenced in a study of cytomegalovirus exposure and HLA in healthy donors. 60 Vbeta and 13 Jbeta primers were used in PCR. The method was immunoSEQ multiplex PCR; TCRdb's version includes in-frame clones alone and lacks a portion of them. The sample records fewer than 200,000 clones, 70% to 90% being singletons. Input material: PBMCs. The receptors originated from a woman under 30 in good health and CMV-seronegative.

The rearrangement uses TRBV7-3 and TRBJ1-2; TRBD1 matches 7 bases. Germline V CDR1 and CDR2: SGHTA, FQGTGA. V trimming: 3 bases; J trimming: 6 bases; junction bases outside the gene matches: 10. The CDR3 length is 15 residues. In DNA form, the CDR3 reads TGTGCCAGCAGCTTCGGGACCGGGACAGTCGATGGCTACACCTTC. Its translation: CASSFGTGTVDGYTF.

This clone was seen only once. The chain combines TRBV6-5 with TRBJ1-4, with 7 bases fitting TRBD1. V lost 2 bases and J lost 3; bases outside the gene matches: 3. The CDR3 covers 15 residues. Per germline, CDR1 MNHEY and CDR2 SVGAGI. As DNA, the CDR3 is TGTGCCAGCAGTTACGGGACAGCGTCTAATGAAAAACTGTTTTTT. This gives the protein CASSYGTASNEKLFF.

V and J are TRBV28 and TRBJ2-2; 7 nucleotides match TRBD2. Trimming took 4 bases from V and 4 from J; bases not matched to a gene: 9. Per the germline V gene, CDR1 is MDHEN and CDR2 is SYDVKM. This CDR3 spans 16 amino acids. CDR3 sequence reads: CASSSYGGSVTGELFF. The CDR3 DNA sequence: TGTGCCAGCAGTTCATACGGCGGGAGTGTCACCGGGGAGCTGTTTTTT. Using reference TRBV28 and TRBJ2-2 for the parts outside the CDR3, the full variable domain is DVKVTQSSRYLVKRTGEKVFLECVQDMDHENMFWYRQDPGLGLRLIYFSYDVKMKEKGDIPEGYSVSREKKERFSLILESASTNQTSMYLCASSSYGGSVTGELFFGEGSRLTVL.

The V and J genes are TRBV5-4 and TRBJ2-2; D is possibly TRBD1 (6 bases). The germline CDR1 and CDR2 sequences are SGHNT and YYREEE (reference sequence). V was trimmed by 4 bases and J by 8 bases, leaving 18 bases between them. The CDR3 has 15 amino acids. The CDR3 sequence: CASSLLGALGGELFF. The CDR3 DNA reads as TGTGCCAGCAGCCTCTTGGGGGCCCTAGGAGGGGAGCTGTTTTTT. Drawing the rest from reference TRBV5-4 and TRBJ2-2, the complete variable domain is ETGVTQSPTHLIKTRGQQVTLRCSSQSGHNTVSWYQQALGQGPQFIFQYYREEENGRGNFPPRFSGLQFPNYSSELNVNALELDDSALYLCASSLLGALGGELFFGEGSRLTVL.

This clone occurred once. The rearrangement uses TRBV19 and TRBJ1-1, with D unclear. The germline V gene encodes CDR1 LNHDA and CDR2 SQIVND (reference sequence). The CDR3 has 14 amino acids. V was shortened by 0 bases and J by 7 bases, with 12 bases between the two germline ends. This CDR3 is CASSIDLGVVEAFF. The DNA of the CDR3 is TGTGCCAGTAGTATAGACCTCGGGGTGGTTGAAGCTTTCTTT.

V and J are TRBV20-1 and TRBJ1-1; D unclear. The germline V gene encodes CDR1 DFQATT and CDR2 SNEGSKA (reference sequence). This CDR3 region has 10 residues. Trimming left V 6 bases short and J 9 bases short, with 11 bases between. CDR3 DNA sequence: TGCAGTGCCTCACAGAGACAAGCTTTCTTT. Protein: CSASQRQAFF.

J is TRBJ2-2 and V is TRBV6-5, with a possible D match to TRBD1 (5 bases). Germline V gene sequence: CDR1 MNHEY, CDR2 SVGAGI. The CDR3 loop spans 14 amino acids. V shed 6 bases and J shed 2 bases, with 10 bases lying between them. The CDR3 DNA is TGTGCCAGCAGCGACAGAGGAAACACCGGGGAGCTGTTTTTT. As protein: CASSDRGNTGELFF.

The chain joins TRBV5-1 to TRBJ2-7, with D possibly TRBD1 on 5 matching bases. The CDR3 is 15 residues long. Germline-derived CDR1 and CDR2 are SGHRS and YFSETQ. Trimming left V 0 bases short and J 0 bases short, with 10 bases between. CDR3 protein: CASSLAGSHSYEQYF. CDR3 nucleotides: TGCGCCAGCAGCTTGGCAGGGTCTCACTCCTACGAGCAGTACTTC. Complete variable domain (other parts from reference TRBV5-1 and TRBJ2-7): KAGVTQTPRYLIKTRGQQVTLSCSPISGHRSVSWYQQTPGQGLQFLFEYFSETQRNKGNFPGRFSGRQFSNSRSEMNVSTLELGDSALYLCASSLAGSHSYEQYFGPGTRLTVT.

V gene TRBV9 combines with J gene TRBJ1-4, with TRBD1 matching over 8 bases. Germline V gene lookup returns CDR1 SGDLS and CDR2 YYNGEE. Trimming cost V 0 bases and J 6 bases; bases outside gene matches: 13. CDR3 length: 18 amino acids. The CDR3 loop reads CASSVDRGWVRWHEKLFF. DNA for the CDR3: TGTGCCAGCAGCGTAGACAGGGGGTGGGTACGATGGCATGAAAAACTGTTTTTT. The full variable domain, with the rest looked up from reference TRBV9 and TRBJ1-4, is DSGVTQTPKHLITATGQRVTLRCSPRSGDLSVYWYQQSLDQGLQFLIQYYNGEERAKGNILERFSAQQFPDLHSELNLSSLELGDSALYFCASSVDRGWVRWHEKLFFGSGTQLSVL.

The chain couples TRBV5-1 to TRBJ2-7; D may be TRBD2 (6 bases). The CDR3 length is 15 residues. Per the germline V gene, CDR1 is SGHRS and CDR2 is YFSETQ. V lost 1 base, J lost 3 bases, and 14 bases lay in between. For the CDR3, the DNA is TGCGCCAGCAGCTTGCTCCAGGGCGGGAACTACGAGCAGTACTTC. Translating gives CASSLLQGGNYEQYF.

This sequence joins TRBV7-9 and TRBJ2-5; TRBD1 matches 7 bases. The J call is in doubt because the DNA end fits TRBJ2-7 better. CDR1 and CDR2 (germline): SEHNR, FQNEAQ (reference sequence). The length of the CDR3 is 15 residues. The CDR3 loop reads CASSYRDSFSYEQYF. CDR3 bases: TGTGCCAGCAGCTACCGGGACAGCTTCTCCTACGAGCAGTACTTC.

This chain uses TRBV11-2 with TRBJ2-2, with TRBD1 matching over 7 bases. After removal of 5 bases from V and 6 bases from J, the junction contained 9 bases not matched to a gene. Germline lookup yields CDR1 SGHAT and CDR2 FQNNGV. The length of the CDR3 is 15 residues. The CDR3 protein is CASSLSSQGAGELFF. The CDR3 nucleotides are TGTGCCAGCAGCCTTTCGTCCCAGGGGGCCGGGGAGCTGTTTTTT.

The rearrangement joins TRBV7-8 to TRBJ1-3; D is ambiguous. Germline CDR1 is SGHVS and CDR2 is FQNEAQ. The CDR3 consists of 17 residues. Deletions cut 6 bases from V and 3 bases from J, with 21 bases between. The CDR3 DNA reads as TGTGCCAGCAGTCAGCAGCAGCCATTTGCGGGTGGAAACACCATATATTTT. It specifies CASSQQQPFAGGNTIYF.

The J gene is TRBJ2-7, the V gene TRBV6-1, with 12 bases that match TRBD1. This CDR3 has 17 amino acids. Germline CDR1 is MNHNS and CDR2 is SASEGT. J gave up 4 bases and V 1 base, and 8 bases lay outside the gene matches. The CDR3: CASSEVSRDRGPYEQYF. CDR3 coding DNA: TGTGCCAGCAGTGAAGTTAGCCGGGACAGGGGGCCTTACGAGCAGTACTTC.

This chain joins TRBV14 and TRBJ1-3; TRBD1 aligns across 7 bases. CDR3 length: 14 amino acids. The germline V gene encodes CDR1 SGHDN and CDR2 FVKESK. J was trimmed by 4 bases and V by 5 bases; bases with no gene match: 5. The CDR3 nucleotides read TGTGCCAGCAGCAAACCAGGGGGAGGAAACACCATATATTTT. This gives the protein CASSKPGGGNTIYF.

V is TRBV6-5 and J is TRBJ1-2; D may be TRBD1 (5 bases). In germline, CDR1 is MNHEY, CDR2 SVGAGI. The CDR3 runs to 13 residues. V lost 6 bases and J lost 7, with 15 bases in between. Written as DNA, the CDR3 is TGTGCCAGCAGAGCCGGGGGTGAGGGTGGCTACACCTTC. Its protein is CASRAGGEGGYTF.

The chain carries TRBV5-6 and TRBJ2-5, with D tentatively TRBD2 (6 bases). Germline V gene lookup returns CDR1 SGHDT and CDR2 YYEEEE. The CDR3 runs to 14 residues. Trimming pared 0 bases from V and 7 bases from J, leaving 13 bases between. This chain's CDR3 is CASSLVWKGGTQYF. The CDR3 nucleotides are TGTGCCAGCAGCTTGGTCTGGAAGGGAGGGACCCAGTACTTC.

This chain joins TRBV9 and TRBJ2-2; the D is unclear. Germline CDR1 reads SGDLS; CDR2 reads YYNGEE. Between the trimmed V and J ends, which lost 0 bases and 1 base, there was a span of 10 bases. The CDR3 is 16 residues long. CDR3 sequence: CASSVGWSGNTGELFF. CDR3 sequence (DNA): TGTGCCAGCAGCGTAGGATGGTCCGGGAACACCGGGGAGCTGTTTTTT. The full variable domain, with the rest looked up from reference TRBV9 and TRBJ2-2, is DSGVTQTPKHLITATGQRVTLRCSPRSGDLSVYWYQQSLDQGLQFLIQYYNGEERAKGNILERFSAQQFPDLHSELNLSSLELGDSALYFCASSVGWSGNTGELFFGEGSRLTVL.

Remarks on this clone: Other nucleotide sequences in the sample specify the same CDR3. This rearrangement joins TRBV6-5 to TRBJ1-4, with D unclear. CDR1 and CDR2 from the germline V gene are MNHEY and SVGAGI. The CDR3 extends over 15 amino acids. V was shortened by 2 bases and J by 0 bases, with 7 bases between the two germline ends. CDR3 in DNA: TGTGCCAGCAGTTACGGTCCAGCAACTAATGAAAAACTGTTTTTT. Translating it yields CASSYGPATNEKLFF.

This chain uses TRBV2 with TRBJ1-2; tentative D call: TRBD1 (5 bases). CDR1 and CDR2 from the germline V gene are SNHLY and FYNNEI. Deletions cut 7 bases from V and 0 bases from J, with 15 bases between. The CDR3 is 15 amino acids. CDR3 protein: CASNSRQLANYGYTF. The CDR3, as DNA: TGTGCCAGCAATTCGAGACAGTTGGCTAACTATGGCTACACCTTC.

This clone was detected only a few times. This rearrangement joins TRBV28 to TRBJ1-5; 7 bases match TRBD1. V gave up 10 bases and J gave up 4 bases; unmatched junction bases: 7. This CDR3 region has 13 residues. Germline V CDR1 and CDR2: MDHEN, SYDVKM. The CDR3 DNA reads TGTGCCACCGACAGGGCCCCAAATCAGCCCCAGCATTTT. Translation: CATDRAPNQPQHF.

V usage is TRBV5-6 and J usage is TRBJ2-7; D not resolved. The CDR3 runs to 12 residues. V lost 4 bases, J lost 6 bases, and 11 bases lay in between. Germline CDR1 reads SGHDT; CDR2 reads YYEEEE. In DNA form, the CDR3 reads TGTGCCAGCAGCCGCGGCCGGGTCGAGCAGTACTTC. Its protein is CASSRGRVEQYF.

Notes on this clone: At one end, the junction sequence differs from germline, possibly due to a read error. Written as DNA, the CDR3 is TGTTCCAGCAGCTTTTCGACTAGTTTGCAAGAGACCCAGTACTTC. Translating it yields CSSSFSTSLQETQYF. This chain joins TRBV7-9 and TRBJ2-5; weak D call: TRBD2 (6 bases). This CDR3 is 15 amino acids long. CDR1 and CDR2 (germline): SEHNR, FQNEAQ (reference sequence). The variable domain in full, with the rest retrieved from reference TRBV7-9 and TRBJ2-5, is DTGVSQNPRHKITKRGQNVTFRCDPISEHNRLYWYRQTLGQGPEFLTYFQNEAQLEKSRLLSDRFSAERPKGSFSTLEIQRTEQGDSAMYLCSSSFSTSLQETQYFGPGTRLLVL.

The J gene is TRBJ1-2, the V gene TRBV20-1; D gene unclear. CDR3 length: 11 residues. V shed 2 bases and J shed 8 bases, with 9 bases lying between them. Germline V lookup: CDR1 DFQATT, CDR2 SNEGSKA (reference sequence). CDR3 DNA: TGCAGTGCTAGAATTTTGAGGGGCTACACCTTC. Translating gives CSARILRGYTF.

V usage is TRBV5-1 and J usage is TRBJ2-5; D might be TRBD1 (5 bases). Trimming pared 2 bases from V and 0 bases from J, leaving 8 bases between. Germline assignment: CDR1 SGHRS and CDR2 YFSETQ. The CDR3 covers 14 residues. CDR3 loop: CASSLAGYQETQYF. The CDR3 DNA reads as TGCGCCAGCAGCTTAGCAGGGTACCAAGAGACCCAGTACTTC.

The chain is built from TRBV5-1 and TRBJ2-5, with 8 positions matching TRBD1. The CDR3 is made up of 14 amino acids. The V and J ends lost 4 bases and 4 bases, in that order; junction bases with no gene match: 6. CDR1 SGHRS and CDR2 YFSETQ come from the germline V gene. The DNA for the CDR3 is TGCGCCAGCAGCCCGTCAGGGGGCAGAGAGACCCAGTACTTC. Protein: CASSPSGGRETQYF.

CDR3 sequence reads: CASSLMSGTSYNEQFF. In DNA, the CDR3 is TGTGCCAGCAGCTTAATGAGCGGAACATCGTACAATGAGCAGTTCTTC. The chain uses TRBV11-2 and TRBJ2-1; TRBD2 is a possible D gene (5 bases). The CDR3 extends over 16 amino acids. Trimming took off 2 bases at V and 4 bases at J, with 15 bases between the two ends. Per germline, CDR1 SGHAT and CDR2 FQNNGV.

The gene calls are TRBV6-1 and TRBJ1-5; TRBD1 is a possible D gene (5 bases). Germline V lookup: CDR1 MNHNS, CDR2 SASEGT. V dropped 6 bases and J dropped 5 bases, with 11 bases sitting between them. The CDR3 has 13 residues. CDR3 amino acids: CASRRQPDQPQHF. The DNA of the CDR3 is TGTGCCAGCAGGCGACAGCCCGATCAGCCCCAGCATTTT.

This chain uses TRBV7-9 with TRBJ2-1; 11 bases agree with TRBD1. With V trimmed by 1 base and J by 7 bases, 6 bases remained unmatched. In germline, CDR1 is SEHNR, CDR2 FQNEAQ (reference sequence). The CDR3 contains 16 residues. CDR3 DNA: TGTGCCAGCAGCTTAGAGGGGACAGGGGGTTGGAATGAGCAGTTCTTC. This gives the protein CASSLEGTGGWNEQFF.